These T cell receptor beta chains were read from a single sample in a study of blood T cell repertoires in COVID-19. Using immunoSEQ multiplex PCR, the repertoire was profiled, and TCRdb retains in-frame clones only, with some absent. In the table there are roughly 80,000 clones, approximately 86% of which are singletons. The sequencing input was peripheral blood. The source of these receptors is a woman older than 75 with acute or convalescent COVID-19. The CDR3 runs from the conserved cysteine through the conserved F or W. D genes are given only for firm matches. Size is stated for part of the rows, as once, few or many counts, or as a class when the clone is expanded.

V: TRBV30; size: .; D: .; J: TRBJ2-7; CDR3: CAWSRETYEQYF; DNA: TGTGCCTGGAGTAGGGAGACCTACGAGCAGTACTTC
V: TRBV5-1; size: .; D: TRBD2; J: TRBJ2-1; CDR3: CASSYGLAGGRNEQFF; DNA: TGCGCCAGCAGCTACGGACTAGCGGGGGGGCGGAATGAGCAGTTCTTC
V: TRBV20-1; size: .; D: TRBD2; J: TRBJ2-1; CDR3: CSASDSASGGGYNEQFF; DNA: TGCAGTGCTAGTGATTCGGCTAGCGGGGGGGGCTACAATGAGCAGTTCTTC
V: TRBV7-2; size: .; D: TRBD1; J: TRBJ1-1; CDR3: CASSLGPRLDRANTEAFF; DNA: TGTGCCAGCAGCTTAGGCCCGCGACTGGACAGGGCAAACACTGAAGCTTTCTTT
V: TRBV19; size: .; D: TRBD1; J: TRBJ1-3; CDR3: CASSAGGSSGNTIYF; DNA: TGTGCCAGTAGTGCAGGGGGCAGCTCTGGAAACACCATATATTTT
V: TRBV19; size: once; D: .; J: TRBJ1-3; CDR3: CASIGDYANTIYF; DNA: TGTGCCAGTATCGGAGATTACGCGAACACCATATATTTT
V: TRBV19; size: .; D: TRBD1; J: TRBJ1-1; CDR3: CASRPRGTGNTEAFF; DNA: TGTGCCAGTAGACCCCGAGGGACAGGAAACACTGAAGCTTTCTTT
V: TRBV19; size: .; D: TRBD2; J: TRBJ2-1; CDR3: CASREGLAVYNEQFF; DNA: TGTGCCAGTAGAGAGGGACTAGCTGTGTACAATGAGCAGTTCTTC
V: TRBV12-5; size: .; D: TRBD2; J: TRBJ2-1; CDR3: CASGPLGLAGGVEQFF; DNA: TGTGCTAGTGGACCTCTCGGACTAGCGGGGGGAGTTGAGCAGTTCTTC
V: TRBV24-1; size: .; D: TRBD2; J: TRBJ2-2; CDR3: CATSDAREGNTGELFF; DNA: TGTGCCACCAGTGATGCTCGGGAGGGAAACACCGGGGAGCTGTTTTTT
V: TRBV6-5; size: .; D: .; J: TRBJ1-1; CDR3: CASSQRVNTEAFF; DNA: TGTGCCAGCAGTCAACGGGTGAACACTGAAGCTTTCTTT
V: TRBV2; size: .; D: TRBD2; J: TRBJ2-7; CDR3: CASGAGGPYEQYF; DNA: TGTGCCAGCGGAGCGGGAGGGCCTTACGAGCAGTACTTC
V: TRBV5-5; size: .; D: .; J: TRBJ1-1; CDR3: CASSGRVPINTEAFF; DNA: TGTGCCAGCAGCGGGAGGGTGCCGATAAACACTGAAGCTTTCTTT
V: TRBV29-1; size: .; D: TRBD1; J: TRBJ1-2; CDR3: CRAGDRTKGGYTF; DNA: TGCAGGGCGGGGGACAGGACAAAGGGCGGCTACACCTTC
V: TRBV7-2; size: .; D: TRBD1; J: TRBJ2-5; CDR3: CASSLRTGPQETQYF; DNA: TGTGCCAGCAGCCTTCGGACAGGGCCGCAAGAGACCCAGTACTTC
V: TRBV7-3; size: .; D: .; J: TRBJ2-1; CDR3: CASSRGGGPNEQFF; DNA: TGTGCCAGCAGCCGGGGTGGAGGCCCAAATGAGCAGTTCTTC
V: TRBV7-9; size: .; D: .; J: TRBJ1-1; CDR3: CASSLAIQGNTEAFF; DNA: TGTGCCAGCAGCTTAGCGATACAGGGAAACACTGAAGCTTTCTTT
V: TRBV12-3/TRBV12-4; size: .; D: .; J: TRBJ1-6; CDR3: CASSLQVSPLHF; DNA: TGTGCCAGCAGTTTGCAGGTTTCACCCCTCCACTTT
V: TRBV5-6; size: .; D: .; J: TRBJ2-2; CDR3: CASRPQRVGELFF; DNA: TGTGCCAGCAGACCTCAGCGGGTCGGGGAGCTGTTTTTT
V: TRBV30; size: .; D: TRBD1; J: TRBJ2-1; CDR3: CAWSAGTGVGDEQFF; DNA: TGTGCCTGGAGCGCCGGGACAGGGGTAGGCGATGAGCAGTTCTTC
V: TRBV2; size: .; D: TRBD1; J: TRBJ2-7; CDR3: CASMAGQGSRNEQYF; DNA: TGTGCCAGCATGGCCGGACAGGGGTCGAGAAACGAGCAGTACTTC
V: TRBV27; size: once; D: .; J: TRBJ1-5; CDR3: CASSYPGQPQHF; DNA: TGTGCCAGCAGTTATCCGGGTCAGCCCCAGCATTTT
V: TRBV5-1; size: few; D: .; J: TRBJ2-5; CDR3: CASSFNRDSVTGQYF; DNA: TGCGCCAGCAGCTTTAACCGGGACTCGGTTACGGGCCAGTACTTC
V: TRBV7-2; size: .; D: .; J: TRBJ2-3; CDR3: CASTPPWPDTQYF; DNA: TGTGCCAGCACCCCCCCCTGGCCAGATACGCAGTATTTT
V: TRBV27; size: .; D: .; J: TRBJ1-1; CDR3: CASSSLQGNTEAFF; DNA: TGTGCCAGCAGTTCCCTTCAGGGAAACACTGAAGCTTTCTTT
V: TRBV6-1; size: .; D: TRBD2; J: TRBJ2-5; CDR3: CASSEASGGGETQYF; DNA: TGTGCCAGCAGTGAGGCTAGCGGGGGGGGAGAGACCCAGTACTTC
V: TRBV5-5; size: .; D: TRBD1; J: TRBJ2-7; CDR3: CASSDWTGVGEQYF; DNA: TGTGCCAGCAGTGACTGGACAGGGGTTGGAGAGCAGTACTTC
V: TRBV20-1; size: .; D: .; J: TRBJ1-2; CDR3: CSVPGLGGYTF; DNA: TGCAGTGTTCCAGGGTTAGGTGGCTACACCTTC
V: TRBV7-2; size: few; D: .; J: TRBJ1-3; CDR3: CASSSTISTGGGNTIYF; DNA: TGTGCCAGCAGCTCCACGATTTCGACAGGAGGTGGAAACACCATATATTTT
V: TRBV21-1; size: .; D: .; J: TRBJ2-7; CDR3: CASSRKTDRETSYEQYF; DNA: TGTGCCAGCAGCAGAAAAACAGACAGGGAAACTTCCTACGAGCAGTACTTC
V: TRBV9; size: .; D: TRBD1; J: TRBJ1-2; CDR3: CASSGRDRANYGYTF; DNA: TGTGCCAGCAGCGGGCGGGACAGGGCCAACTATGGCTACACCTTC
V: TRBV11-2; size: once; D: .; J: TRBJ1-2; CDR3: CASSSRDTNGYTF; DNA: TGTGCCAGCAGCTCCCGAGACACGAATGGCTACACCTTC
V: TRBV19; size: .; D: .; J: TRBJ2-3; CDR3: CASSIGRTDTQYF; DNA: TGTGCCAGTAGTATAGGGAGGACAGATACGCAGTATTTT
V: TRBV5-1; size: .; D: TRBD1; J: TRBJ1-4; CDR3: CASSLVVGGEKLFF; DNA: TGCGCCAGCAGCTTGGTGGTAGGGGGCGAAAAACTGTTTTTT